A selection of T cell receptor beta chains follows, all from one sample in a study of blood T cell repertoires in COVID-19. The protocol was immunoSEQ multiplex PCR, while the TCRdb copy is restricted to in-frame clones and leaves out a portion. This table holds about 28,000 clones, roughly 90% found once. Source material: peripheral blood. These receptors all come from a human donor in a cohort sampled during active COVID-19. The CDR3 runs from the conserved cysteine through the conserved F or W. Each record gives: clone size, V gene, J gene, D gene, CDR3 protein, CDR3 DNA. D genes are given only for firm matches. Expanded clones get a size class; other rows say once, few or many, or leave the size out.

abundance: NA
v_gene: TRBV5-4
j_gene: TRBJ2-2
d_gene: TRBD1
CDR3aa: CASSSIDRATGELFF
CDR3nt: TGTGCCAGCAGCTCGATAGACAGGGCCACCGGGGAGCTGTTTTTT

abundance: NA
v_gene: TRBV19
j_gene: TRBJ1-1
d_gene: NA
CDR3aa: CASSMARGFNEAFF
CDR3nt: TGTGCCAGTAGTATGGCCAGGGGCTTTAATGAAGCTTTCTTT

abundance: NA
v_gene: TRBV7-9
j_gene: TRBJ1-1
d_gene: NA
CDR3aa: CASSLATGEAFF
CDR3nt: TGTGCCAGCAGCTTGGCCACGGGTGAAGCTTTCTTT

abundance: NA
v_gene: TRBV3-1/TRBV3-2
j_gene: TRBJ1-1
d_gene: NA
CDR3aa: CASSSARGRTEAFF
CDR3nt: TGTGCCAGCAGCTCTGCGCGGGGGCGAACTGAAGCTTTCTTT

abundance: NA
v_gene: TRBV28
j_gene: TRBJ2-7
d_gene: TRBD2
CDR3aa: CASSSPTGGGFSYEQYF
CDR3nt: TGTGCCAGCAGTTCCCCCACCGGGGGGGGGTTCTCCTACGAGCAGTACTTC

abundance: NA
v_gene: TRBV7-3
j_gene: TRBJ2-5
d_gene: TRBD1
CDR3aa: CASSLRGGQGTQETQYF
CDR3nt: TGTGCCAGCAGCTTAAGGGGGGGACAGGGAACCCAAGAGACCCAGTACTTC

abundance: NA
v_gene: TRBV29-1
j_gene: TRBJ1-2
d_gene: TRBD1
CDR3aa: CSVGGQGASNYGYTF
CDR3nt: TGCAGCGTGGGCGGACAGGGGGCTTCTAACTATGGCTACACCTTC

abundance: once
v_gene: TRBV4-1
j_gene: TRBJ2-3
d_gene: TRBD2
CDR3aa: CASSQDRAGGLNTQYF
CDR3nt: TGCGCCAGCAGCCAAGATCGGGCGGGGGGGCTAAATACGCAGTATTTT

abundance: NA
v_gene: TRBV27
j_gene: TRBJ2-2
d_gene: NA
CDR3aa: CASSLRQGGTGELFF
CDR3nt: TGTGCCAGCAGTTTACGGCAGGGAGGCACCGGGGAGCTGTTTTTT

abundance: NA
v_gene: TRBV18
j_gene: TRBJ1-1
d_gene: TRBD1
CDR3aa: CASSPETGTVNTEAFF
CDR3nt: TGTGCCAGCTCCCCGGAGACCGGGACAGTGAACACTGAAGCTTTCTTT

abundance: NA
v_gene: TRBV2
j_gene: TRBJ2-5
d_gene: TRBD2
CDR3aa: CASLAEETQYF
CDR3nt: TGTGCCAGCCTAGCGGAAGAGACCCAGTACTTC

abundance: NA
v_gene: TRBV4-1
j_gene: TRBJ2-1
d_gene: TRBD2
CDR3aa: CASSQVGSGASNEQFF
CDR3nt: TGCGCCAGCAGCCAAGTCGGTAGCGGGGCCTCCAATGAGCAGTTCTTC

abundance: once
v_gene: TRBV7-3
j_gene: TRBJ2-7
d_gene: NA
CDR3aa: CASSLNPGDEQYF
CDR3nt: TGTGCCAGCAGCTTAAACCCGGGGGACGAGCAGTACTTC

abundance: NA
v_gene: TRBV11-3
j_gene: TRBJ2-3
d_gene: NA
CDR3aa: CASSPKHGTDTQYF
CDR3nt: TGTGCCAGCAGCCCAAAGCATGGCACAGATACGCAGTATTTT

abundance: NA
v_gene: TRBV7-3
j_gene: TRBJ2-3
d_gene: TRBD2
CDR3aa: CASSRSGGTTTDTQYF
CDR3nt: TGTGCCAGCAGCCGTAGCGGGGGAACGACCACAGATACGCAGTATTTT

abundance: NA
v_gene: TRBV7-9
j_gene: TRBJ1-1
d_gene: TRBD1
CDR3aa: CASSFSPQQGGGEAFF
CDR3nt: TGTGCCAGCAGCTTCTCGCCCCAACAGGGGGGCGGTGAAGCTTTCTTT